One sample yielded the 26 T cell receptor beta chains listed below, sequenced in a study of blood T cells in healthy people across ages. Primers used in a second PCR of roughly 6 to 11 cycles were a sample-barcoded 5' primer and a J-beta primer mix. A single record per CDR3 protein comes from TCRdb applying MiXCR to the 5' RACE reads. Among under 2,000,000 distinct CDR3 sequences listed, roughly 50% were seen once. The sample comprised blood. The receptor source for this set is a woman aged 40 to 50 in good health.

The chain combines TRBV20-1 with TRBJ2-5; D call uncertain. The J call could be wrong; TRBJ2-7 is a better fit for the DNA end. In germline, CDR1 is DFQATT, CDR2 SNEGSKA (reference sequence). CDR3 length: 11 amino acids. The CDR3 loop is CSAAGRGEQYF. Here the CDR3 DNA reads TGCAGTGCTGCCGGTAGAGGCGAGCAGTACTTC.

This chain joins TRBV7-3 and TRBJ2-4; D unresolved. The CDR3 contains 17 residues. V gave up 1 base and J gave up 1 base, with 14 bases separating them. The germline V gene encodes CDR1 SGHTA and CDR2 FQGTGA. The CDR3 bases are TGTGCCAGCAGCTTAATTGGCGCCAAAGGGGCCAAAAACATTCAGTACTTC. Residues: CASSLIGAKGAKNIQYF.

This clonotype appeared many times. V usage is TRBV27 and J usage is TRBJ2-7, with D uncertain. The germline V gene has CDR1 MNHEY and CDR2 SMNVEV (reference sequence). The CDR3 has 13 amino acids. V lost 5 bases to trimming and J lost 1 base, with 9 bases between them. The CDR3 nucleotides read TGTGCCAGCAGTGTGGGTCATTCCTACGAGCAGTACTTC. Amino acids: CASSVGHSYEQYF.

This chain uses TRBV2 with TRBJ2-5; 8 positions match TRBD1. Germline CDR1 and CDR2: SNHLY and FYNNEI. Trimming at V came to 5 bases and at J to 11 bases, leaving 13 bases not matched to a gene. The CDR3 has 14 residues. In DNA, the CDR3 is TGTGCCAGCAGTTTGGACAGGGCGTACAGTGAGCAGTACTTC. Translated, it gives CASSLDRAYSEQYF.

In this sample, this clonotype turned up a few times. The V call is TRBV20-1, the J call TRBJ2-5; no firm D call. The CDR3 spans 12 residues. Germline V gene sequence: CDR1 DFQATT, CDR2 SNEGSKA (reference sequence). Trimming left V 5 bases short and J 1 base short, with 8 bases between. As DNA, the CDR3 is TGCAGTGCTGATGGGGTCCAAGAGACCCAGTACTTC. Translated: CSADGVQETQYF.

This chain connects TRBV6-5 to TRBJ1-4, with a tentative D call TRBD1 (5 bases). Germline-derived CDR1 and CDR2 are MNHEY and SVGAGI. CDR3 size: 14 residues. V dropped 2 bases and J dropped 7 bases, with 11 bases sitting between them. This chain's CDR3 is CASSYGGGGEKLFF. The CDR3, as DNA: TGTGCCAGCAGTTACGGGGGAGGCGGTGAAAAACTGTTTTTT.

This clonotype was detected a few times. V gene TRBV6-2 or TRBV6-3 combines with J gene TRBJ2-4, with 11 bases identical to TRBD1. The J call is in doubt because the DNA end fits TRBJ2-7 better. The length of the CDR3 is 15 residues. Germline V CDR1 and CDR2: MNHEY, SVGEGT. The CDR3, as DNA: TGTGCCAGCAGTGGACCGGGACAGGGGGAATACGAGCAGTACTTC. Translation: CASSGPGQGEYEQYF.

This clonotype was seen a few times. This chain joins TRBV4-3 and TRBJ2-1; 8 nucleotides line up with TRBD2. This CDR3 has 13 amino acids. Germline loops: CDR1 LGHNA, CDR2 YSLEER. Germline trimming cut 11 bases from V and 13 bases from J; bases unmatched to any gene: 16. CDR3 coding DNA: TGCGCCCTGGCGCCGGGGGGGCAACCTGATCAGTTCTTC. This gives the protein CALAPGGQPDQFF.

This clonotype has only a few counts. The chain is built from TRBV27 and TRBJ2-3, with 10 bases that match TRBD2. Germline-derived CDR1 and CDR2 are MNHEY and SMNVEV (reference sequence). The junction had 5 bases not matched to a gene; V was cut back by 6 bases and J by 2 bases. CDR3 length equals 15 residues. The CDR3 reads CASRIAGGITDTQYF. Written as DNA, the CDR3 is TGTGCCAGCAGGATAGCGGGGGGCATCACAGATACGCAGTATTTT.

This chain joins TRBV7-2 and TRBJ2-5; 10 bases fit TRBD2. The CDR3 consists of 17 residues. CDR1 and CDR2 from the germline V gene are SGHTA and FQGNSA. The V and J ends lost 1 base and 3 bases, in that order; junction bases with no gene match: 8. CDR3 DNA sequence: TGTGCCAGCAGCTTAGATGCAGAGCGGGGGGGCGAAGAGACCCAGTACTTC. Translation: CASSLDAERGGEETQYF. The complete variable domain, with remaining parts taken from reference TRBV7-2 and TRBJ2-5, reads GAGVSQSPSNKVTEKGKDVELRCDPISGHTALYWYRQSLGQGLEFLIYFQGNSAPDKSGLPSDRFSAERTGGSVSTLTIQRTQQEDSAVYLCASSLDAERGGEETQYFGPGTRLLVL.

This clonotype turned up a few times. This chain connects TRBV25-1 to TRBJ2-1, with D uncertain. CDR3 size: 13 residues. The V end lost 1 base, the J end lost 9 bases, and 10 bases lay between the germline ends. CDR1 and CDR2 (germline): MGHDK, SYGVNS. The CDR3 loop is CASSESWVSEQFF. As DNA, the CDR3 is TGTGCCAGCAGTGAATCTTGGGTGAGTGAGCAGTTCTTC.

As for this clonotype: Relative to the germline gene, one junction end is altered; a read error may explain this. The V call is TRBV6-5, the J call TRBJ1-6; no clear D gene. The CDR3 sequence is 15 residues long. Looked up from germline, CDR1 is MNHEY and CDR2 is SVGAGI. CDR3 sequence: CASSYSTGYNSPLHF. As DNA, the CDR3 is TGTGCCAGCAGTTACTCGACGGGGTATAATTCACCCCTCCATTTT.

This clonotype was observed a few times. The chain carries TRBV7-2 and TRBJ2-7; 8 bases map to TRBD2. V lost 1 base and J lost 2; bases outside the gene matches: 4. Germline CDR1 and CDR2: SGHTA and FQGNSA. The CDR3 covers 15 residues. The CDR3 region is CASSLEAGATYEQYF. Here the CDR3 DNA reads TGTGCCAGCAGCTTAGAAGCGGGGGCTACCTACGAGCAGTACTTC.

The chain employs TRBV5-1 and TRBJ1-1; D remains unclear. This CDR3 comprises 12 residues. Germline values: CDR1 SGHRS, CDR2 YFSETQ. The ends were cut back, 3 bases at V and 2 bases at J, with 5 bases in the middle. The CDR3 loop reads CASSSKNTEAFF. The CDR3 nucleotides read TGCGCCAGCAGCTCCAAAAACACTGAAGCTTTCTTT.

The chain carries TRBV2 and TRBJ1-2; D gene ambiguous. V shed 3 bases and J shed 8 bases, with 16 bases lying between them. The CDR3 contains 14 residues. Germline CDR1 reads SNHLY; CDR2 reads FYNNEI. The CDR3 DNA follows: TGTGCCAGCAGTGACGCCCAGGTGGCGGGCGGCTACACCTTC. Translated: CASSDAQVAGGYTF.

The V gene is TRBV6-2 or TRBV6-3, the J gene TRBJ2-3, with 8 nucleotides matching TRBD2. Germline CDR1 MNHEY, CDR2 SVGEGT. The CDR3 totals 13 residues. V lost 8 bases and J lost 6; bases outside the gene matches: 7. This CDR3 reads CASGTRNGDTQYF. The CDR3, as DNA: TGTGCCAGCGGGACTAGGAATGGGGATACGCAGTATTTT.

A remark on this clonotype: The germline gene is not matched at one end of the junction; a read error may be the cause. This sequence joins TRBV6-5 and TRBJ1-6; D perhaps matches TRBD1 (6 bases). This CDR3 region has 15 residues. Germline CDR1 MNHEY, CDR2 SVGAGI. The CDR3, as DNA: TGTGCCAGCAGTTACTCCCAGGGGTGGAATTCAGCCCTCCACTTT. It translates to CASSYSQGWNSALHF.

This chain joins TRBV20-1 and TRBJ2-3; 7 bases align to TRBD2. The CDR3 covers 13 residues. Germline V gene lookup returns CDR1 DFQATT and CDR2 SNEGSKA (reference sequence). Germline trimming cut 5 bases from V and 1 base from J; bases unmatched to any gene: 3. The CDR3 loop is CSAAGGGTDTQYF. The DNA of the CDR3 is TGCAGTGCTGCTGGGGGGGGCACAGATACGCAGTATTTT.

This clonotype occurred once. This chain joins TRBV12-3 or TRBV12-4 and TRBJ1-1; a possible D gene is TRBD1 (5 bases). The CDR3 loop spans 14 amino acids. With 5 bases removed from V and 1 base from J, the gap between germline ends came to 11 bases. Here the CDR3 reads CASSGDWGNTEAFF. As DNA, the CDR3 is TGTGCCAGCAGTGGGGACTGGGGGAACACTGAAGCTTTCTTT.

The CDR3 bases are TGTGCCAGCAGCTCCAGAATCACCAGTGGCTACACCTTC. Translated, it gives CASSSRITSGYTF. The chain employs TRBV7-2 and TRBJ1-2; D remains ambiguous. Germline loops: CDR1 SGHTA, CDR2 FQGNSA. This CDR3 region has 13 residues. The V gene lost 4 bases and the J gene lost 7 bases, with 13 bases spanning the gap.

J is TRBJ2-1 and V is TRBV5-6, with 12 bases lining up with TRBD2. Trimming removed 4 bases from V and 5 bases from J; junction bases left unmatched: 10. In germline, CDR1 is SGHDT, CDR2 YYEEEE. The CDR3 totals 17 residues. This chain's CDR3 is CASSLASGGARNNEQFF. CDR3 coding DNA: TGTGCCAGCAGCCTGGCTAGCGGGGGGGCCAGAAACAATGAGCAGTTCTTC.

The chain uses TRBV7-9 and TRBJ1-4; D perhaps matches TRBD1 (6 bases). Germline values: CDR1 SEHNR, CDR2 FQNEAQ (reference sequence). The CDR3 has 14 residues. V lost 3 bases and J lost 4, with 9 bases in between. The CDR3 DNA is TGTGCCAGCAGCTTGACAGGCCTTAATGAAAAACTGTTTTTT. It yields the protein CASSLTGLNEKLFF.

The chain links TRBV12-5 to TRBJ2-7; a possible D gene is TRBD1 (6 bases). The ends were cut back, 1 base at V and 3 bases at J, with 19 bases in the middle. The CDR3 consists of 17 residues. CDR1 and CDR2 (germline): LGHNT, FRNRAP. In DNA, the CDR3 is TGTGCTAGTGGTTTGGACCTTAAGGGGGAGCCCCTCTACGAGCAGTACTTC. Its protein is CASGLDLKGEPLYEQYF. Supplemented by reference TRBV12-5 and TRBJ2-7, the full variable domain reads DARVTQTPRHKVTEMGQEVTMRCQPILGHNTVFWYRQTMMQGLELLAYFRNRAPLDDSGMPKDRFSAEMPDATLATLKIQPSEPRDSAVYFCASGLDLKGEPLYEQYFGPGTRLTVT.

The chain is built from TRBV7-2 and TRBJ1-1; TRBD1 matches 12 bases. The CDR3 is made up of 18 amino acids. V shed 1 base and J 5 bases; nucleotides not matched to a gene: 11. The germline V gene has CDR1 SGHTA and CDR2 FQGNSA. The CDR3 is CASSLGPGQGATSTEAFF. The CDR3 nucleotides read TGTGCCAGCAGCTTAGGCCCGGGACAGGGGGCCACTTCGACTGAAGCTTTCTTT.

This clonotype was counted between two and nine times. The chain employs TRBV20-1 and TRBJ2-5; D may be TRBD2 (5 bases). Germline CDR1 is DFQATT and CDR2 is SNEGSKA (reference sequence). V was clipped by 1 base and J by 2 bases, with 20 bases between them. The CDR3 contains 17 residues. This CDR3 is CSARGVGVAAFQETQYF. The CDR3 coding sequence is TGCAGTGCTAGAGGAGTCGGGGTGGCAGCCTTTCAAGAGACCCAGTACTTC.

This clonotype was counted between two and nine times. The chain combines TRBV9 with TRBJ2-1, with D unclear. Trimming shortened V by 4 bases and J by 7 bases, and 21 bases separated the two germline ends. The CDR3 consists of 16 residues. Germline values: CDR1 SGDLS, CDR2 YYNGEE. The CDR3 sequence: CASSSTAATVVNEQFF. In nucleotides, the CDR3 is TGTGCCAGCAGCTCCACCGCGGCAACGGTAGTTAATGAGCAGTTCTTC.